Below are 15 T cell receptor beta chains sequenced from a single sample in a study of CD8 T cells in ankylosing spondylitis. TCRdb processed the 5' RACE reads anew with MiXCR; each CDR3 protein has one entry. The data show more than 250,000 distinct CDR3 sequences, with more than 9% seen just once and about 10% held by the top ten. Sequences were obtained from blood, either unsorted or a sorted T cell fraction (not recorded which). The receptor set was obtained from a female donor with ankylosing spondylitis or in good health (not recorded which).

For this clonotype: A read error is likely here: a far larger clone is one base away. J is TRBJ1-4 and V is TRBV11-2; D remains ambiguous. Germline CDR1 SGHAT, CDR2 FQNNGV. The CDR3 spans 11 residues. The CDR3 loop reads CASSLGEKLCF. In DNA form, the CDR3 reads TGTGCCAGCAGCTTAGGAGAAAAACTGTGTTTT.

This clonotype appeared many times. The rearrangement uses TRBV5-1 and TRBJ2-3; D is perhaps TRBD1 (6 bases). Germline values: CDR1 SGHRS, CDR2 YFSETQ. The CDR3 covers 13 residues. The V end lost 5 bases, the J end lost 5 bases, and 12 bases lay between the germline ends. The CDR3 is CASSSQGEDTQYF. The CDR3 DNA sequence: TGCGCCAGCAGTTCACAGGGAGAAGATACGCAGTATTTT.

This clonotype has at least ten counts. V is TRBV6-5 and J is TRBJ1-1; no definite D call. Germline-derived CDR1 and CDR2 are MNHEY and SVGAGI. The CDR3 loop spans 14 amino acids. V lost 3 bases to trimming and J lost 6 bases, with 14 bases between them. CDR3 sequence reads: CASSYSVRQAEAFF. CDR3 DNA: TGTGCCAGCAGTTATTCTGTCCGCCAGGCTGAAGCTTTCTTT.

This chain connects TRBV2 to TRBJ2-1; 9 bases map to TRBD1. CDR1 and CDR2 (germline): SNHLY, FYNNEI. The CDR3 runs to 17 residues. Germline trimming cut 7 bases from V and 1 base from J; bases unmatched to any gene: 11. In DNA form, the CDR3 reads TGTGCCAGCAAGGGGGACAGGGCATTAGGATCCTACAATGAGCAGTTCTTC. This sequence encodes CASKGDRALGSYNEQFF.

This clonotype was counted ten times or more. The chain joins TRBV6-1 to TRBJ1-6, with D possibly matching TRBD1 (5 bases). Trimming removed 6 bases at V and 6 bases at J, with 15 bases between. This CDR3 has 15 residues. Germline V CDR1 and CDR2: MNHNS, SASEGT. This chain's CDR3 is CASRTDSGGNSPLHF. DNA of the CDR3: TGTGCCAGCAGAACCGACAGCGGGGGTAATTCACCCCTCCACTTT.

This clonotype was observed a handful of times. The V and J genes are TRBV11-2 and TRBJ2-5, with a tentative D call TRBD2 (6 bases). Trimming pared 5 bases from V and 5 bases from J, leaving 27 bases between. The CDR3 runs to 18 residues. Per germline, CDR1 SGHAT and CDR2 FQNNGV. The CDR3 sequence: CASSPWMRGTLSGETQYF. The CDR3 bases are TGTGCCAGCAGCCCTTGGATGCGGGGAACCCTTTCCGGGGAGACCCAGTACTTC.

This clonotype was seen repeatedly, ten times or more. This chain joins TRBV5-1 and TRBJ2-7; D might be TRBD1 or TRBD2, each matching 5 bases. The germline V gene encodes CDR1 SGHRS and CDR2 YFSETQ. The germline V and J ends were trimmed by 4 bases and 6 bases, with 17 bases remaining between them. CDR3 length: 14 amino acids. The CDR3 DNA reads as TGCGCCAGCAGCCTTACCGGGACCGAGGGCGAGCAGTACTTC. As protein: CASSLTGTEGEQYF.

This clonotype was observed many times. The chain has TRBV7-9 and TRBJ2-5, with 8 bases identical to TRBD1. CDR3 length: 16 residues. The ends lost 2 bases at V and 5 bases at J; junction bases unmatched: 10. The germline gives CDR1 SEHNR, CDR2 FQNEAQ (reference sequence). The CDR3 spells CASSLSPGQGEETQYF. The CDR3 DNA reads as TGTGCCAGCAGCTTATCCCCCGGACAGGGAGAGGAGACCCAGTACTTC.

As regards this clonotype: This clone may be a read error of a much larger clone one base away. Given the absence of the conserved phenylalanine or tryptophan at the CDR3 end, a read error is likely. The CDR3 loop reads CSAPASGRSYEQYY. The CDR3 DNA reads as TGCAGTGCTCCGGCTAGCGGGAGGAGCTACGAGCAGTACTAC. The chain recombines TRBV20-1 with TRBJ2-7; TRBD2 matches at 11 bases. The CDR3 has 14 residues. The germline V gene has CDR1 DFQATT and CDR2 SNEGSKA (reference sequence). Trimming removed 5 bases from V and 3 bases from J; junction bases left unmatched: 6.

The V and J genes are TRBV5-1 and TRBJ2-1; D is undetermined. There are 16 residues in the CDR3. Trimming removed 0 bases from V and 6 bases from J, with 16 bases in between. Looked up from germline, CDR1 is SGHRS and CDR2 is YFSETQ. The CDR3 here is CASSLGARVLSNEQFF. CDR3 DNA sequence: TGCGCCAGCAGCTTGGGGGCGCGAGTTCTTTCCAATGAGCAGTTCTTC. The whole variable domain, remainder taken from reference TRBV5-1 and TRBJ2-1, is KAGVTQTPRYLIKTRGQQVTLSCSPISGHRSVSWYQQTPGQGLQFLFEYFSETQRNKGNFPGRFSGRQFSNSRSEMNVSTLELGDSALYLCASSLGARVLSNEQFFGPGTRLTVL.

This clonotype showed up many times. The DNA of the CDR3 is TGCAGCGCTAGGACAGGGACCGAAAAACTGTTTTTT. Translating gives CSARTGTEKLFF. This sequence joins TRBV29-1 and TRBJ1-4; 8 nucleotides line up with TRBD1. The CDR3 spans 12 residues. With V trimmed by 7 bases and J by 8 bases, 6 bases remained unmatched. CDR1 is SQVTM, CDR2 ANQGSEA, per germline.

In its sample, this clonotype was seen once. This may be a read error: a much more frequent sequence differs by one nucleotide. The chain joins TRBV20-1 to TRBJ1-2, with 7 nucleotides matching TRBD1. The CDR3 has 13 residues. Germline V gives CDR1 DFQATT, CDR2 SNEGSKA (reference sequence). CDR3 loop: CSAGDSHDYGYPF. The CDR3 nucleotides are TGCAGTGCTGGGGACAGCCATGACTATGGCTACCCCTTC.

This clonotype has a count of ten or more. In DNA, the CDR3 is TGTGCCAGCAGTTACACCCTCTGGACCTACGAGCAGTACTTC. Residues: CASSYTLWTYEQYF. The V and J genes are TRBV6-5 and TRBJ2-7; D remains ambiguous. Germline lookup yields CDR1 MNHEY and CDR2 SVGAGI. The V end lost 2 bases, the J end lost 2 bases, and 10 bases lay between the germline ends. The CDR3 is made up of 14 amino acids.

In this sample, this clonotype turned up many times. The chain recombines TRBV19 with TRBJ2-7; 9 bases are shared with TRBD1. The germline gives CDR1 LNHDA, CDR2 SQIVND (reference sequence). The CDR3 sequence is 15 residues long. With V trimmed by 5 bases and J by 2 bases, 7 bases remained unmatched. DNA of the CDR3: TGTGCCAGTAGTTCCACAGGGGGCGATCCCTACGAGCAGTACTTC. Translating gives CASSSTGGDPYEQYF.

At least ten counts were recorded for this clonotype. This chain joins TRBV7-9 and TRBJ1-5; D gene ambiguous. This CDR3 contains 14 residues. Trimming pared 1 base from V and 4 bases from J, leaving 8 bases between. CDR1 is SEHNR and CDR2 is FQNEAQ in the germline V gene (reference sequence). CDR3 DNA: TGTGCCAGCAGCTTAGACAGACAAAATCAGCCCCAGCATTTT. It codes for CASSLDRQNQPQHF.